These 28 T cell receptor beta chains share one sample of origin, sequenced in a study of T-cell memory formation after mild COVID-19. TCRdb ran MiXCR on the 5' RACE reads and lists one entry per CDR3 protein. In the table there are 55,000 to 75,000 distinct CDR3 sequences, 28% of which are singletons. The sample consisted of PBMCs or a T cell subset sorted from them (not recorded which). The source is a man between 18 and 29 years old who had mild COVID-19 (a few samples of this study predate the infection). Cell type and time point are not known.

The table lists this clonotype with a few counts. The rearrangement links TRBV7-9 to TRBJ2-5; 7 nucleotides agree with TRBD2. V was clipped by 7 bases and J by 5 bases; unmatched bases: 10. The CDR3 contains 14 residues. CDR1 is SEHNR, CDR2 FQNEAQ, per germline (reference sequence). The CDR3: CASIPPSGGETQYF. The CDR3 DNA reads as TGTGCCAGCATCCCCCCCTCCGGGGGGGAGACCCAGTACTTC.

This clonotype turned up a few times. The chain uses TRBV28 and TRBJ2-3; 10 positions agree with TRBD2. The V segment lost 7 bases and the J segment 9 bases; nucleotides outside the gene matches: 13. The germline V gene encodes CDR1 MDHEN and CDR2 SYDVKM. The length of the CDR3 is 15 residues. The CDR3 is CASTPRAETSGTQYF. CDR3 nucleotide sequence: TGTGCCAGCACCCCCCGCGCTGAGACTAGCGGGACGCAGTATTTT.

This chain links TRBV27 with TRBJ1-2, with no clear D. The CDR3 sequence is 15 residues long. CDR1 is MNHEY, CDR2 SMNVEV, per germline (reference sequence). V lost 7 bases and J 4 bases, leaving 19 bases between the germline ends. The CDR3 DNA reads TGTGCCAGCACCCTCAACGCAGGTAGCGCCTATGGCTACACCTTC. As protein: CASTLNAGSAYGYTF.

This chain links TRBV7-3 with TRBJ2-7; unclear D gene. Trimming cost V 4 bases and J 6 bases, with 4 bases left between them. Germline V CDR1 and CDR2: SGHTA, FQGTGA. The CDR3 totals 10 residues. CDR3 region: CASSWVEQYV. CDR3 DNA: TGTGCCAGCAGCTGGGTCGAGCAGTACGTC.

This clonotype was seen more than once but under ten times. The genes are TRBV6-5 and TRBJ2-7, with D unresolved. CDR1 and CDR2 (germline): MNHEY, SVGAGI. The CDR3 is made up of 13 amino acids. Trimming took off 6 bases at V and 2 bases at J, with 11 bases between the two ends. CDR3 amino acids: CASSLRTTYEQYF. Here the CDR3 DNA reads TGTGCCAGCAGCCTCCGGACCACCTACGAGCAGTACTTC.

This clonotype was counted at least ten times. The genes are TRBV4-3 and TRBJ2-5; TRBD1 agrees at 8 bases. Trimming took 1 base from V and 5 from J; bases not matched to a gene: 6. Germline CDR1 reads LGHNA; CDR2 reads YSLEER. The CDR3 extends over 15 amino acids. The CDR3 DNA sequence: TGCGCCAGCAGCCAAGCACAGGGGGTCGGGGAGACCCAGTACTTC. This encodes CASSQAQGVGETQYF.

CDR3 region: CASSWGGYYEQYF. CDR3 nucleotide sequence: TGCGCCAGCAGCTGGGGGGGATACTACGAGCAGTACTTC. V usage is TRBV5-1 and J usage is TRBJ2-7; 7 positions match TRBD2. With 3 bases clipped from V and 3 bases from J, the junction kept 3 bases outside the gene matches. The CDR3 sequence is 13 residues long. Germline assignment: CDR1 SGHRS and CDR2 YFSETQ.

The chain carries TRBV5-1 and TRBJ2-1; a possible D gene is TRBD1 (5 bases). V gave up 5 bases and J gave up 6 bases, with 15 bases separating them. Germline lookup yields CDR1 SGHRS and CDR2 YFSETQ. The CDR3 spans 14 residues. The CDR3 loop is CASSRQGSGNEQFF. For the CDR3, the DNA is TGCGCCAGCAGTCGTCAGGGATCTGGCAATGAGCAGTTCTTC.

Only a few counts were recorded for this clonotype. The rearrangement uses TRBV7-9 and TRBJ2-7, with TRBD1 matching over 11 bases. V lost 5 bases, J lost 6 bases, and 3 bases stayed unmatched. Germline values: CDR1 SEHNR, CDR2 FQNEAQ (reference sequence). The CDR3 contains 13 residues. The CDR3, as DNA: TGTGCCAGCAGCCCAGGGACAGGGGGCGAGCAGTACTTC. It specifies CASSPGTGGEQYF. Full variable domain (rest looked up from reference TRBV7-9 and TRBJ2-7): DTGVSQNPRHKITKRGQNVTFRCDPISEHNRLYWYRQTLGQGPEFLTYFQNEAQLEKSRLLSDRFSAERPKGSFSTLEIQRTEQGDSAMYLCASSPGTGGEQYFGPGTRLTVT.

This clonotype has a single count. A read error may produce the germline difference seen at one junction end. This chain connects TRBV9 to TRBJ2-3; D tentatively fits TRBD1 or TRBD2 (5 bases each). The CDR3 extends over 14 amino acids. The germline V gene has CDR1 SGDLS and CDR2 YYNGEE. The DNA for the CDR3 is TGTGCAAGCAGCGGCGAGGGGACCACAGATACGCAGTATTTT. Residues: CASSGEGTTDTQYF.

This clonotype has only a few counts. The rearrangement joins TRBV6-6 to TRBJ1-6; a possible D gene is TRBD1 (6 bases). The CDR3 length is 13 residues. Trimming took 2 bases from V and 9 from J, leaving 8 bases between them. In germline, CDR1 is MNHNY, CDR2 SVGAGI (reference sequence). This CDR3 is CASSYGTTSPLHF. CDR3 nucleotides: TGTGCCAGCAGTTACGGGACAACTTCACCCCTCCACTTT.

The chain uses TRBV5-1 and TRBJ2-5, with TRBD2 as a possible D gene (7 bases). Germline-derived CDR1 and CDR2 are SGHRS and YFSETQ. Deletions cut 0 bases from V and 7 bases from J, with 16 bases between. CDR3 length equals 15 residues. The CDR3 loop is CASSLVSPGGGTQYF. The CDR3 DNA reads TGCGCCAGCAGCTTGGTGTCGCCGGGGGGCGGGACCCAGTACTTC.

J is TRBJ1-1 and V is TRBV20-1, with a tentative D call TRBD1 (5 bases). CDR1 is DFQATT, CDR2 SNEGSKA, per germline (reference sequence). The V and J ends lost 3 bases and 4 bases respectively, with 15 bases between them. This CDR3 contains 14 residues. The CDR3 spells CSASDARRGTEAFF. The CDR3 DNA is TGCAGTGCTAGTGACGCTCGAAGGGGCACTGAAGCTTTCTTT.

CDR3: CASSQRGKNEQFF. In DNA, the CDR3 is TGCGCCAGCAGCCAAAGGGGAAAGAATGAGCAGTTCTTC. The rearrangement uses TRBV4-1 and TRBJ2-1; tentative D call: TRBD1 (5 bases). V dropped 2 bases and J dropped 7 bases, with 9 bases sitting between them. In germline, CDR1 is MGHRA, CDR2 YSYEKL. CDR3 size: 13 residues.

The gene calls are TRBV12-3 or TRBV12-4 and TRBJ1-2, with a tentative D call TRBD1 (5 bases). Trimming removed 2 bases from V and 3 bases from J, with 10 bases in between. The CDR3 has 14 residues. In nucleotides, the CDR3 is TGTGCCAGCAGTTTAAGGGGACCCCACTATGGCTACACCTTC. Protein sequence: CASSLRGPHYGYTF.

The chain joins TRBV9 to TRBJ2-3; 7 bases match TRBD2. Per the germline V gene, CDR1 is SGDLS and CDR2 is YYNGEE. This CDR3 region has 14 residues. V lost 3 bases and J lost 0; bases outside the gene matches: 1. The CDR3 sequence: CASSGRGSTDTQYF. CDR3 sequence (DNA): TGTGCCAGCAGCGGGCGGGGGAGCACAGATACGCAGTATTTT.

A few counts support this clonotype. CDR3 sequence reads: CASSLSPLGNLADTQYF. The CDR3 DNA sequence: TGTGCCAGCAGTTTATCTCCCTTGGGGAACCTGGCAGATACGCAGTATTTT. The chain links TRBV27 to TRBJ2-3, with unresolved D. The V gene's germline CDR1 is MNHEY and CDR2 SMNVEV (reference sequence). This CDR3 has 17 amino acids. The ends were cut back, 0 bases at V and 4 bases at J, with 17 bases in the middle.

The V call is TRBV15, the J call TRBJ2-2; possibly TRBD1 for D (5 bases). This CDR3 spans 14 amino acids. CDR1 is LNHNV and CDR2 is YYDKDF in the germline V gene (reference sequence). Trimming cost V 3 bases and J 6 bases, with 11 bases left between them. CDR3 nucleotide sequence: TGTGCCACCAGCAGCCGAAGGGGCCCCGGGGAGCTGTTTTTT. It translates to CATSSRRGPGELFF.

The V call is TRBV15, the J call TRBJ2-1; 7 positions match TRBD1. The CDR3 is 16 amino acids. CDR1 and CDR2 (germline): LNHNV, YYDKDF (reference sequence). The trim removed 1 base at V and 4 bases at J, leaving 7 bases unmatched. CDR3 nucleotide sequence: TGTGCCACCAGCAGAGGCAAGGGGGCTTCGTACAATGAGCAGTTCTTC. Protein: CATSRGKGASYNEQFF.

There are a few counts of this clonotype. The CDR3 here is CASRVGVAGTEAFF. The CDR3 DNA is TGTGCCAGCAGAGTAGGGGTTGCGGGCACTGAAGCTTTCTTT. This sequence joins TRBV6-2 or TRBV6-3 and TRBJ1-1; weak D call: TRBD1 (5 bases). This CDR3 spans 14 amino acids. Germline CDR1 MNHEY, CDR2 SVGEGT. The V and J ends lost 6 bases and 4 bases respectively, with 15 bases between them.

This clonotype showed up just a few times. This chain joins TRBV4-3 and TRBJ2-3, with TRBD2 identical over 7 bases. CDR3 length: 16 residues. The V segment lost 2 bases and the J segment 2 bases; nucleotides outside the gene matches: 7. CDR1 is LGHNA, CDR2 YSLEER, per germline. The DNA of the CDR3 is TGCGCCAGCAGCCAAATCGTAGCGGGCTTCACAGATACGCAGTATTTT. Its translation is CASSQIVAGFTDTQYF.

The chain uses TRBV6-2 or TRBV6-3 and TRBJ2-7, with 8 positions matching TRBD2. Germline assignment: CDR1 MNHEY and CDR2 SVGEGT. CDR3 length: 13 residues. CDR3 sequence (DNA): TGTGCTCCGCCGGCGGGGGGTTGCTACGAGCAGTACGTC. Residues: CAPPAGGCYEQYV.

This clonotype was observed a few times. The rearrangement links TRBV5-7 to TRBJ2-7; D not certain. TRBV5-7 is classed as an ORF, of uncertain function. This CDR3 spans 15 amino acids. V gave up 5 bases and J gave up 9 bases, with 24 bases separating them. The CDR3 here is CASRVEAGPSPWQYV. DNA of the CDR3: TGTGCCAGCAGAGTTGAGGCCGGGCCGTCTCCGTGGCAGTACGTC.

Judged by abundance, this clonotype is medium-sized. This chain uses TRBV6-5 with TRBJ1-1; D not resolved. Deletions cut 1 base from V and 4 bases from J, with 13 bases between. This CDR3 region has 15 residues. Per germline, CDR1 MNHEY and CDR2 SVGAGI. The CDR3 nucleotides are TGTGCCAGCAGTTACTACCCCGGTCGGGGCACTGAAGCTTTCTTT. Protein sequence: CASSYYPGRGTEAFF.

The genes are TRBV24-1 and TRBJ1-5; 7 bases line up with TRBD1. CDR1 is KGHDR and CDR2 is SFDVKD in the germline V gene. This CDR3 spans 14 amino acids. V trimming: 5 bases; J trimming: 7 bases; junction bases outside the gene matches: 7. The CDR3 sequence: CATSGDRVYQPQHF. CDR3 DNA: TGTGCCACCAGTGGGGACAGAGTATACCAGCCCCAGCATTTT.

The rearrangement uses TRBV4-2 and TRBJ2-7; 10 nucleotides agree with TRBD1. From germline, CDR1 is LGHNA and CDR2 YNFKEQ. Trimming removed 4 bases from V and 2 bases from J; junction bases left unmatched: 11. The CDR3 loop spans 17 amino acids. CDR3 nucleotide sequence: TGTGCCAGCAGCCCTCCACTCCCGGGACAGGGGACCTACGAGCAGTACGTC. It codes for CASSPPLPGQGTYEQYV.

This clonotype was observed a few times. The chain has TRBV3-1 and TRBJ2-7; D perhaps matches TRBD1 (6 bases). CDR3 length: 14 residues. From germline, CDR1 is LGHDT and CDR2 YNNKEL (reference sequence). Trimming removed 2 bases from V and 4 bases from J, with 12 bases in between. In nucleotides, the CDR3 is TGTGCCAGCAGCCAAACAGGGCAGAATTACGAGCAGTACTTC. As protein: CASSQTGQNYEQYF.

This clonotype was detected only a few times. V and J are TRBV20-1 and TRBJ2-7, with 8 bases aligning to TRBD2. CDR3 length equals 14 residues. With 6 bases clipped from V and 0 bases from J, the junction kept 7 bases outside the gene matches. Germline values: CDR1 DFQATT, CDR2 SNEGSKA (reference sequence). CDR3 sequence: CSAREAGGSYEQYF. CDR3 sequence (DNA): TGCAGTGCCCGGGAGGCGGGGGGCTCCTACGAGCAGTACTTC.